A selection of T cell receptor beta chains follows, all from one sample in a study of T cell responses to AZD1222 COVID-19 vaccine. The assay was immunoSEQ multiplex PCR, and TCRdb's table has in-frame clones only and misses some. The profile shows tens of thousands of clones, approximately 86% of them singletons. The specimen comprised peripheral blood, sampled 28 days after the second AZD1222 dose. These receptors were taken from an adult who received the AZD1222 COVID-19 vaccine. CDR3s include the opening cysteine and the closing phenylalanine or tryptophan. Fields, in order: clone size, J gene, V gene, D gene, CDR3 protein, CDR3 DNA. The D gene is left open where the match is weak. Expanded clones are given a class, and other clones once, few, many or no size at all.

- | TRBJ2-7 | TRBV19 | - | CASSIRASGASYEQYF | TGTGCCAGTAGTATAAGGGCGAGCGGAGCTTCCTACGAGCAGTACTTC
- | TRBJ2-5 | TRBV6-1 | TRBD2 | CASSELAGGQETQYF | TGTGCCAGCAGTGAACTAGCGGGGGGGCAAGAGACCCAGTACTTC
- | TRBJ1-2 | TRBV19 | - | CASLKDAGMTYGYTF | TGTGCCAGTCTAAAAGATGCAGGGATGACCTACGGCTACACCTTC
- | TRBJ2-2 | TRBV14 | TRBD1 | CASSQHRGTGGTGELFF | TGTGCCAGCAGCCAACATCGAGGGACAGGGGGCACCGGGGAGCTGTTTTTT
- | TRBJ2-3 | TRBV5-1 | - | CASTPLAGIRDTQYF | TGCGCCAGCACACCATTGGCGGGAATAAGAGATACGCAGTATTTT
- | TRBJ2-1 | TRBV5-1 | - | CASSAWDLGNEQFF | TGCGCCAGCAGCGCTTGGGACTTAGGGAATGAGCAGTTCTTC
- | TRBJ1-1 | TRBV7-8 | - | CASTKYRGRNTEAFF | TGTGCCAGCACCAAATATCGGGGGAGAAACACTGAAGCTTTCTTT
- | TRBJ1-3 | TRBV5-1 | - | CASSLDGRGNTIYF | TGCGCCAGCAGCTTGGATGGCAGAGGAAACACCATATATTTT
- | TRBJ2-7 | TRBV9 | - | CASSVAGGITYEQYF | TGTGCCAGCAGCGTAGCCGGCGGAATAACCTACGAGCAGTACTTC
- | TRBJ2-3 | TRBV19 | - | CASSIAPGDTQYF | TGTGCCAGTAGTATCGCACCCGGCGATACGCAGTATTTT
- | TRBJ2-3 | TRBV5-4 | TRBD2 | CASRGSGGFTDTQYF | TGTGCCAGCAGGGGTAGCGGGGGGTTCACAGATACGCAGTATTTT
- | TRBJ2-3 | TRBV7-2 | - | CASSVQGGPTDTQYF | TGTGCCAGCAGCGTCCAGGGGGGCCCCACAGATACGCAGTATTTT
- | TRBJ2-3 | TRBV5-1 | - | CASSAIGPSTDTQYF | TGCGCCAGCAGCGCCATTGGCCCTAGCACAGATACGCAGTATTTT
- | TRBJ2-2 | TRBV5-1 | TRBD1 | CASSLRTGTGELFF | TGCGCCAGCAGCTTGAGGACAGGCACCGGGGAGCTGTTTTTT
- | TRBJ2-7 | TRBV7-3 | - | CASSLYNRPYEQYF | TGTGCCAGCAGCTTATATAACAGACCCTACGAGCAGTACTTC
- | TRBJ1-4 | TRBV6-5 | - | CASRTAYEKLFF | TGTGCCAGCAGGACGGCCTATGAAAAACTGTTTTTT
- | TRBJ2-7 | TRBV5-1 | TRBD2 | CASSLERGAYEQYF | TGCGCCAGCAGCTTGGAGCGGGGTGCCTACGAGCAGTACTTC
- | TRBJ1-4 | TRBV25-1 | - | CASSEPGSPNEKLFF | TGTGCCAGCAGTGAACCGGGGTCGCCTAATGAAAAACTGTTTTTT
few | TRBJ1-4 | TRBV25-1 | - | CASSAHYTNEKLFF | TGTGCCAGCAGTGCACACTACACTAATGAAAAACTGTTTTTT
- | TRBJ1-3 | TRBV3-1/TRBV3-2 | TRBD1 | CASSPETGRYTIYF | TGTGCCAGCAGCCCAGAGACAGGGAGGTACACCATATATTTT
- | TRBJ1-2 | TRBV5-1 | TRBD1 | CASSLGQGAGYTF | TGCGCCAGCAGCTTGGGGCAGGGGGCTGGCTACACCTTC
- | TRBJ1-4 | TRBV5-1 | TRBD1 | CASSPGTGGEKLFF | TGCGCCAGCAGCCCTGGGACAGGTGGGGAAAAACTGTTTTTT
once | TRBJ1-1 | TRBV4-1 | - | CASSQDGEIKRNTEAFF | TGCGCCAGCAGCCAAGACGGGGAGATTAAGCGGAACACTGAAGCTTTCTTT
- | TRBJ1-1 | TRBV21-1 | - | CASSSTGPSFNTEAFF | TGTGCCAGCAGCTCGACAGGGCCCTCCTTTAACACTGAAGCTTTCTTT
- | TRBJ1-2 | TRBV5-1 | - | CASSFGADYGYTF | TGCGCCAGCAGCTTCGGGGCCGACTATGGCTACACCTTC
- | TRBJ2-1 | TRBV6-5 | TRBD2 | CASSLLAGTYNEQFF | TGTGCCAGCAGTCTACTAGCGGGGACCTACAATGAGCAGTTCTTC
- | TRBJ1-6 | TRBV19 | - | CASSIEQYNSPLHF | TGTGCCAGTAGTATTGAACAGTATAATTCACCCCTCCACTTT
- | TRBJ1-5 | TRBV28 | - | CASSRTGNSNQPQHF | TGTGCCAGCAGTCGGACGGGTAATAGCAATCAGCCCCAGCATTTT
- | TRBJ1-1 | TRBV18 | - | CASSPGPGTEAFF | TGTGCCAGCTCACCAGGGCCAGGGACTGAAGCTTTCTTT
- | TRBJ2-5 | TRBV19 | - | CASSIDSGNQETQYF | TGTGCCAGTAGTATAGATTCCGGGAACCAAGAGACCCAGTACTTC
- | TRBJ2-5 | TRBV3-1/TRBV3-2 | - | CASSLGVRKETQYF | TGTGCCAGCAGCCTTGGAGTGCGGAAAGAGACCCAGTACTTC
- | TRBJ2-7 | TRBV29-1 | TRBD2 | CSVETSDYEQYF | TGCAGCGTAGAGACTAGCGACTACGAGCAGTACTTC
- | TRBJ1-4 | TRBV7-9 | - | CASSARREANEKLFF | TGTGCCAGCAGCGCTAGACGGGAGGCTAATGAAAAACTGTTTTTT
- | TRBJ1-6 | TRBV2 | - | CASRPGPFPLHF | TGTGCCAGCAGACCCGGACCCTTCCCCCTCCACTTT